These 9 T cell receptor beta chains share one sample of origin, sequenced in a study of blood T cells in healthy people across ages. A J-beta primer mix and a sample-barcoded 5' primer were used in a second PCR of about 7 to 12 cycles. Each CDR3 protein is one row after TCRdb ran MiXCR on the 5' RACE reads. The sample contains about 1.4 million distinct CDR3 sequences, approximately 59% of which appear only once. The sample consisted of blood. The receptors stem from a young man in good health.

The chain employs TRBV27 and TRBJ2-1; maybe TRBD1 (5 bases). The CDR3 consists of 15 residues. With 5 bases removed from V and 4 bases from J, the gap between germline ends came to 15 bases. The germline V gene encodes CDR1 MNHEY and CDR2 SMNVEV (reference sequence). The CDR3 DNA sequence: TGTGCCAGCAGTGCCTACTCGACAGAGTACAATGAGCAGTTCTTC. This codes for CASSAYSTEYNEQFF.

The chain carries TRBV27 and TRBJ2-5, with 8 nucleotides matching TRBD2. The J call is in doubt because the DNA end fits TRBJ2-7 better. Per the germline V gene, CDR1 is MNHEY and CDR2 is SMNVEV (reference sequence). The CDR3 totals 16 residues. The CDR3, as DNA: TGTGCCAGCAGTTTCCCCTCGAATAGCGGGATTAGCGAGCAGTACTTC. Translated: CASSFPSNSGISEQYF.

The CDR3 loop reads CASSLGTTKDEQFF. CDR3 bases: TGTGCCAGCAGCTTAGGGACAACGAAGGATGAGCAGTTCTTC. V is TRBV13 and J is TRBJ2-1; the D is unclear. Per germline, CDR1 PRHDT and CDR2 FYEKMQ (reference sequence). This CDR3 spans 14 amino acids. The V end lost 0 bases, the J end lost 8 bases, and 11 bases lay between the germline ends.

The rearrangement joins TRBV2 to TRBJ1-6, with 8 bases aligning to TRBD1. V was clipped by 7 bases and J by 9 bases; unmatched bases: 8. Germline V gene sequence: CDR1 SNHLY, CDR2 FYNNEI. CDR3 size: 14 residues. The CDR3 sequence: CASIGQGSVSPLHF. The CDR3 DNA is TGTGCCAGCATAGGACAGGGTTCTGTTTCACCCCTCCACTTT.

The rearrangement uses TRBV3-1 and TRBJ2-1; TRBD2 aligns across 7 bases. Trimming removed 4 bases from V and 7 bases from J; junction bases left unmatched: 13. CDR1 and CDR2 (germline): LGHDT, YNNKEL (reference sequence). CDR3 length equals 16 residues. Here the CDR3 reads CASSPRGNRPGNEQFF. In nucleotides, the CDR3 is TGTGCCAGCAGCCCGCGGGGGAACCGACCGGGAAATGAGCAGTTCTTC.

This clonotype has at least ten counts. This chain links TRBV29-1 with TRBJ2-1; 9 positions agree with TRBD1. This CDR3 has 14 residues. Trimming took 5 bases from V and 4 from J; bases not matched to a gene: 6. Germline-derived CDR1 and CDR2 are SQVTM and ANQGSEA. CDR3 coding DNA: TGCAGCGTTTCTGGGGACAGGGTTTACAATGAGCAGTTCTTC. Encoded protein: CSVSGDRVYNEQFF.

The chain recombines TRBV29-1 with TRBJ2-7; 7 positions agree with TRBD2. The CDR3 has 16 residues. V lost 3 bases and J lost 10; bases outside the gene matches: 21. Per the germline V gene, CDR1 is SQVTM and CDR2 is ANQGSEA. The CDR3 here is CSVETEDTQAREIQYF. The CDR3 nucleotides read TGCAGCGTTGAGACCGAGGATACGCAGGCGCGGGAGATCCAGTACTTC.

Here the CDR3 reads CSAREGGNEKLFF. The CDR3 DNA follows: TGCAGTGCTCGCGAGGGAGGGAATGAAAAACTGTTTTTT. This chain joins TRBV20-1 and TRBJ1-4, with D unclear. The germline gives CDR1 DFQATT, CDR2 SNEGSKA (reference sequence). This CDR3 contains 13 residues. Between the trimmed V and J ends, which lost 5 bases and 5 bases, there was a span of 12 bases.

The rearrangement joins TRBV29-1 to TRBJ2-5, with a tentative D call TRBD2 (5 bases). The germline V gene has CDR1 SQVTM and CDR2 ANQGSEA. Trimming left V 4 bases short and J 5 bases short, with 20 bases between. The CDR3 runs 15 residues. CDR3 amino acids: CSVVAWERIKETQYF. The CDR3 region has the DNA TGCAGCGTTGTGGCCTGGGAGCGCATAAAGGAGACCCAGTACTTC.